The 22 T cell receptor beta chains listed next were all sequenced from one sample in a study of shared clonotypes between healthy human individuals. This table comes from immunoSEQ multiplex PCR, and its TCRdb copy is limited to in-frame clones, with some not included. The top ten clones hold approximately 0.5% of a sample with 800,000 to 1,200,000 clones, 78% of them seen once. The sequencing sample was made of memory CD4+ T cells from PBMCs. Subset here: CD45RA-negative fraction. These receptor sequences come from a man younger than 35 in good health. Some clones in this sample may be carry-over from other donors' samples.

This clone has more than one count but fewer than ten. The gene calls are TRBV28 and TRBJ1-5; unclear D gene. This CDR3 is 14 amino acids long. The V and J ends lost 0 bases and 3 bases respectively, with 6 bases between them. Germline lookup yields CDR1 MDHEN and CDR2 SYDVKM. For the CDR3, the DNA is TGTGCCAGCAGTTTATGGGGGAACAATCAGCCCCAGCATTTT. As protein: CASSLWGNNQPQHF.

As DNA, the CDR3 is TGTGCTACTTCCGGGACAGGGGGCCACGGTGAGCAGTTCTTC. It encodes CATSGTGGHGEQFF. The V call is TRBV6-1, the J call TRBJ2-1; 12 nucleotides agree with TRBD1. CDR3 length: 14 residues. Per germline, CDR1 MNHNS and CDR2 SASEGT.

The V call is TRBV7-8, the J call TRBJ1-1; no firm D call. The CDR3 extends over 13 amino acids. In germline, CDR1 is SGHVS, CDR2 FQNEAQ. V dropped 9 bases and J dropped 0 bases, with 11 bases sitting between them. For the CDR3, the DNA is TGTGCCAGTCAAGGCCTGATGAACACTGAAGCTTTCTTT. It is translated as CASQGLMNTEAFF.

The chain links TRBV5-8 to TRBJ1-2; D is perhaps TRBD1 (5 bases). Deletions cut 4 bases from V and 0 bases from J, with 13 bases between. The CDR3 runs to 15 residues. Germline loops: CDR1 SGHTS, CDR2 YDEGEE. Here the CDR3 DNA reads TGTGCCAGCAGCAAACGGGACCTATCTAACTATGGCTACACCTTC. Translation: CASSKRDLSNYGYTF.

The table lists this clone with a few counts. At the DNA level, this CDR3 is encoded by other sequences in the same sample as well. The chain links TRBV11-3 to TRBJ2-3, with D possibly being TRBD1 or TRBD2 (5 bases each). The CDR3 has 14 residues. The germline V gene has CDR1 SGHNT and CDR2 YENEEA. Between the trimmed V and J ends, which lost 3 bases and 4 bases, there was a span of 11 bases. This CDR3 is CASSFGGRPDTQYF. DNA of the CDR3: TGTGCCAGCAGCTTTGGGGGACGCCCAGATACGCAGTATTTT.

This clone was seen ten or more times. The rearrangement joins TRBV6-1 to TRBJ2-3; 10 nucleotides line up with TRBD1. The CDR3 runs 15 residues. Per germline, CDR1 MNHNS and CDR2 SASEGT. The V and J ends lost 3 bases and 4 bases, in that order; junction bases with no gene match: 4. In DNA, the CDR3 is TGTGCCAGCAGTGATTGGGACAGGGGCGCAGATACGCAGTATTTT. Amino acids: CASSDWDRGADTQYF.

The J gene is TRBJ2-7, the V gene TRBV7-2, with 8 bases matching TRBD1. Unmatched junction bases numbered 6, after V lost 6 bases and J lost 2 bases. Germline V gives CDR1 SGHTA, CDR2 FQGNSA. The length of the CDR3 is 14 residues. The CDR3 sequence is CASRPGQGAYEQYF. The CDR3 coding sequence is TGTGCCAGCAGACCTGGACAGGGAGCCTACGAGCAGTACTTC.

The rearrangement links TRBV11-2 to TRBJ2-7; TRBD2 is a possible D gene (6 bases). Germline V gives CDR1 SGHAT, CDR2 FQNNGV. V was clipped by 1 base and J by 5 bases, with 15 bases between them. This CDR3 spans 15 amino acids. The CDR3, as DNA: TGTGCCAGCAGCTTAGTTGGGCATCGGGGGAACGAGCAGTACTTC. Translation: CASSLVGHRGNEQYF.

The chain has TRBV12-5 and TRBJ2-1; D not certain. The V and J ends lost 6 bases and 10 bases respectively, with 25 bases between them. The CDR3 loop spans 16 amino acids. The V gene's germline CDR1 is LGHNT and CDR2 FRNRAP. The CDR3 DNA follows: TGTGCTAGTGGCCTTGAGGCATGGGATCTTGGGTCGGAGCAGTTCTTC. Amino acid sequence: CASGLEAWDLGSEQFF. The entire variable domain, with the rest obtained from reference TRBV12-5 and TRBJ2-1, is as follows: DARVTQTPRHKVTEMGQEVTMRCQPILGHNTVFWYRQTMMQGLELLAYFRNRAPLDDSGMPKDRFSAEMPDATLATLKIQPSEPRDSAVYFCASGLEAWDLGSEQFFGPGTRLTVL.

V usage is TRBV28 and J usage is TRBJ1-1; possible D gene TRBD1, 6 bases. This CDR3 contains 13 residues. The V and J ends lost 7 bases and 5 bases respectively, with 14 bases between them. CDR1 and CDR2 (germline): MDHEN, SYDVKM. CDR3 bases: TGTGCCAGCACACAGGCCCAGGGGACTGAAGCTTTCTTT. Amino acids: CASTQAQGTEAFF.

This chain uses TRBV7-7 with TRBJ2-1; the match to TRBD2 covers 7 bases. CDR1 and CDR2 (germline): SSHAT, FNYEAQ (reference sequence). V lost 5 bases to trimming and J lost 8 bases; unmatched junction nucleotides: 12. The CDR3 spans 15 residues. The CDR3 protein is CASSPSGGLSDEQFF. Written as DNA, the CDR3 is TGTGCCAGCAGCCCGTCCGGGGGGTTGTCGGATGAGCAGTTCTTC.

This chain joins TRBV7-3 and TRBJ1-1; 8 positions agree with TRBD1. The germline CDR1 and CDR2 sequences are SGHTA and FQGTGA. Unmatched junction bases numbered 6, after V lost 6 bases and J lost 6 bases. The CDR3 length is 13 residues. The CDR3 sequence: CASSRQGLAEAFF. Here the CDR3 DNA reads TGTGCCAGCAGTCGACAGGGGCTCGCTGAAGCTTTCTTT.

This clone turned up a few times. V usage is TRBV5-1 and J usage is TRBJ1-1, with 7 bases lining up with TRBD1. Germline V gives CDR1 SGHRS, CDR2 YFSETQ. CDR3 length equals 15 residues. V was clipped by 2 bases and J by 4 bases; unmatched bases: 8. DNA for the CDR3: TGCGCCAGCAGCTTAACAACAGGGGAGGTCACTGAAGCTTTCTTT. Its protein is CASSLTTGEVTEAFF.

V gene TRBV6-5 combines with J gene TRBJ2-2; D is undetermined. CDR1 is MNHEY and CDR2 is SVGAGI in the germline V gene. V was cut by 2 bases and J by 2 bases, with 6 bases left in between. The length of the CDR3 is 14 residues. CDR3 region: CASSYEFNTGELFF. CDR3 DNA sequence: TGTGCCAGCAGTTACGAGTTTAACACCGGGGAGCTGTTTTTT.

As to this clone: The sample has other DNA sequences that encode this CDR3 too. V gene TRBV5-6 combines with J gene TRBJ2-5; D gene uncertain. With 0 bases removed from V and 2 bases from J, the gap between germline ends came to 5 bases. Germline CDR1 SGHDT, CDR2 YYEEEE. The CDR3 sequence is 13 residues long. CDR3 residues: CASSLVGQETQYF. CDR3 nucleotide sequence: TGTGCCAGCAGCTTGGTTGGACAAGAGACCCAGTACTTC.

The rearrangement links TRBV28 to TRBJ2-1; 11 bases agree with TRBD2. J lost 9 bases, V lost 3 bases, and 4 bases had no gene match. The CDR3 consists of 14 residues. The germline CDR1 and CDR2 sequences are MDHEN and SYDVKM. CDR3 amino acids: CASSLGTSGAEQFF. CDR3 nucleotide sequence: TGTGCCAGCAGTTTGGGGACTAGCGGAGCTGAGCAGTTCTTC.

The chain is built from TRBV6-5 and TRBJ1-4; tentative D call: TRBD1 (5 bases). The CDR3 is 15 amino acids. V was shortened by 2 bases and J by 5 bases, with 12 bases between the two germline ends. Looked up from germline, CDR1 is MNHEY and CDR2 is SVGAGI. The CDR3 here is CASSYNRDRNEKLFF. The CDR3, as DNA: TGTGCCAGCAGTTACAATCGGGACCGGAATGAAAAACTGTTTTTT.

The gene calls are TRBV7-2 and TRBJ2-7; 7 bases fit TRBD1. V shed 5 bases, J shed 3 bases, and the junction held 10 bases outside the gene matches. The CDR3 is 15 residues long. Per the germline V gene, CDR1 is SGHTA and CDR2 is FQGNSA. The CDR3 DNA is TGTGCCAGCAGCCTTCGACAGGGACAGTACTACGAGCAGTACTTC. Translation gives CASSLRQGQYYEQYF.

V gene TRBV14 combines with J gene TRBJ1-4; the D gene is possibly TRBD1 (5 bases). Germline-derived CDR1 and CDR2 are SGHDN and FVKESK. Trimming shortened V by 4 bases and J by 4 bases, and 7 bases separated the two germline ends. The CDR3 loop spans 13 amino acids. The CDR3, as DNA: TGTGCCAGCAGCCGGGACCTTAATGAAAAACTGTTTTTT. Its protein is CASSRDLNEKLFF.

The rearrangement joins TRBV6-1 to TRBJ1-3, with D possibly matching TRBD1 (6 bases). This CDR3 spans 15 amino acids. Trimming cost V 7 bases and J 4 bases, with 17 bases left between them. CDR1 and CDR2 (germline): MNHNS, SASEGT. The DNA for the CDR3 is TGTGCCAGCACCAGGGGAAGTCCGACCGGAAACACCATATATTTT. Translating gives CASTRGSPTGNTIYF.

V usage is TRBV19 and J usage is TRBJ2-3; weak D call: TRBD2 (6 bases). There are 14 residues in the CDR3. Per the germline V gene, CDR1 is LNHDA and CDR2 is SQIVND (reference sequence). Trimming took 4 bases from V and 2 from J, leaving 10 bases between them. The CDR3: CASSNLASTDTQYF. DNA for the CDR3: TGTGCCAGTAGTAATCTAGCGTCCACAGATACGCAGTATTTT. The complete variable domain, with remaining parts taken from reference TRBV19 and TRBJ2-3, reads DGGITQSPKYLFRKEGQNVTLSCEQNLNHDAMYWYRQDPGQGLRLIYYSQIVNDFQKGDIAEGYSVSREKKESFPLTVTSAQKNPTAFYLCASSNLASTDTQYFGPGTRLTVL.

This chain connects TRBV30 to TRBJ1-1, with D maybe TRBD1 (5 bases). V gave up 5 bases and J gave up 1 base, with 11 bases separating them. Looked up from germline, CDR1 is GTSNPN and CDR2 is SVGIG (reference sequence). This CDR3 is 13 amino acids long. In DNA form, the CDR3 reads TGTGCCTGGGGCGACAGCCCGAACACTGAAGCTTTCTTT. Residues: CAWGDSPNTEAFF.